A single sample is the source of the 24 T cell receptor beta chains below, sequenced in a study of identifying expanded T cells in peripheral blood. Here immunoSEQ multiplex PCR was the method, and the copy in TCRdb shows in-frame clones only, minus some. The sample yields 75,000 to 95,000 clones, 80% to 90% seen once. Sequenced: blood. The origin of the receptors is a person aged 18 to 70 in good health.

The table lists this clone with a count of one. This chain joins TRBV18 and TRBJ2-7; D remains unclear. This CDR3 contains 15 residues. Deletions cut 2 bases from V and 0 bases from J, with 11 bases between. Germline-derived CDR1 and CDR2 are KGHSH and LQKENI. The CDR3 loop is CASSPGPQSSYEQYF. The CDR3, as DNA: TGTGCCAGCTCACCAGGTCCACAGAGCTCCTACGAGCAGTACTTC.

The CDR3 here is CASSPRARGGGSYEQYF. In DNA, the CDR3 is TGTGCCAGCTCACCAAGGGCGAGGGGCGGGGGATCTTACGAGCAGTACTTC. The chain joins TRBV18 to TRBJ2-7, with TRBD2 matching over 7 bases. The V and J ends lost 2 bases and 4 bases, in that order; junction bases with no gene match: 14. The CDR3 spans 17 residues. Germline V gene data show CDR1 as KGHSH and CDR2 as LQKENI.

Written as DNA, the CDR3 is TGTGCCTGGAGTCCCGGGACAGGGGTAAAGTCCCAGCATTTT. This codes for CAWSPGTGVKSQHF. The genes are TRBV30 and TRBJ1-5, with TRBD1 matching 10 bases. Losses at the gene ends were 2 bases for V and 11 bases for J; bases not matched to a gene: 9. The germline V gene has CDR1 GTSNPN and CDR2 SVGIG (reference sequence). The CDR3 runs to 14 residues.

For the CDR3, the DNA is TGCGCCAGCAGCCAAGGCACAGGGGTTAAGGGCAATGAGCAGTTCTTC. It encodes CASSQGTGVKGNEQFF. V is TRBV4-3 and J is TRBJ2-1; 7 bases agree with TRBD1. The CDR3 has 16 amino acids. Germline CDR1 and CDR2: LGHNA and YSLEER. V shed 1 base, J shed 6 bases, and the junction held 9 bases outside the gene matches.

The gene calls are TRBV7-8 and TRBJ1-6; 7 bases align to TRBD1. V was clipped by 3 bases and J by 10 bases; unmatched bases: 12. CDR1 is SGHVS, CDR2 FQNEAQ, per germline. This CDR3 spans 16 amino acids. Written as DNA, the CDR3 is TGTGCCAGCAGCTTGAACAGGGGTGGTTCCCTCTCACCCCTCCACTTT. Amino acids: CASSLNRGGSLSPLHF.

J is TRBJ1-1 and V is TRBV6-5; 9 bases align to TRBD1. The CDR3 consists of 14 residues. Germline loops: CDR1 MNHEY, CDR2 SVGAGI. V lost 6 bases to trimming and J lost 2 bases; unmatched junction nucleotides: 4. The CDR3, as DNA: TGTGCCAGCAGGCAGACAGGGGGAAACACTGAAGCTTTCTTT. It is translated as CASRQTGGNTEAFF.

The rearrangement links TRBV7-9 to TRBJ2-7; tentative D call: TRBD2 (6 bases). There are 14 residues in the CDR3. The V gene's germline CDR1 is SEHNR and CDR2 FQNEAQ (reference sequence). Trimming took 1 base from V and 7 from J, leaving 14 bases between them. The CDR3 DNA is TGTGCCAGCAGCTTAGTTTCGGGAGTAGGGGAGCAGTACTTC. This gives the protein CASSLVSGVGEQYF.

The gene calls are TRBV28 and TRBJ1-1; D unclear. There are 12 residues in the CDR3. The V and J ends lost 2 bases and 6 bases respectively, with 7 bases between them. CDR1 and CDR2 (germline): MDHEN, SYDVKM. The CDR3 loop reads CASSLVGPEAFF. In nucleotides, the CDR3 is TGTGCCAGCAGTTTAGTCGGTCCTGAAGCTTTCTTT.

J is TRBJ1-2 and V is TRBV15; no firm D call. There are 14 residues in the CDR3. V shed 0 bases and J shed 4 bases, with 9 bases lying between them. Germline V gene sequence: CDR1 LNHNV, CDR2 YYDKDF (reference sequence). This CDR3 is CATSRDGTTYGYTF. CDR3 DNA: TGTGCCACCAGCAGAGACGGAACTACCTATGGCTACACCTTC.

This chain links TRBV5-4 with TRBJ1-4; the match to TRBD1 covers 9 bases. With V trimmed by 2 bases and J by 7 bases, 3 bases remained unmatched. In germline, CDR1 is SGHNT, CDR2 YYREEE (reference sequence). There are 14 residues in the CDR3. This CDR3 reads CASSLQGASEKLFF. DNA of the CDR3: TGTGCCAGCAGCTTACAGGGGGCAAGTGAAAAACTGTTTTTT.

The chain has TRBV19 and TRBJ1-2; D is unresolved. The V gene's germline CDR1 is LNHDA and CDR2 SQIVND (reference sequence). Trimming shortened V by 5 bases and J by 4 bases, and 11 bases separated the two germline ends. The CDR3 runs to 13 residues. CDR3 amino acids: CASSFALAYGYTF. As DNA, the CDR3 is TGTGCCAGTAGTTTTGCACTAGCCTATGGCTACACCTTC.

This clone was counted a single time. The chain is built from TRBV30 and TRBJ1-5; D remains ambiguous. Germline V gene data show CDR1 as GTSNPN and CDR2 as SVGIG (reference sequence). This CDR3 has 12 amino acids. The ends were cut back, 5 bases at V and 0 bases at J, with 5 bases in the middle. CDR3 DNA sequence: TGTGCCTGGGAAAATAGCAATCAGCCCCAGCATTTT. This codes for CAWENSNQPQHF.

The sample holds a few counts of this clone. The CDR3, as DNA: TGTGCCAGCTCACCACCAGAGGGCGCCAATCAGCCCCAGCATTTT. Amino acid sequence: CASSPPEGANQPQHF. V usage is TRBV18 and J usage is TRBJ1-5; no reliable D call. V lost 0 bases and J lost 3, with 9 bases in between. The CDR3 totals 15 residues. Germline values: CDR1 KGHSH, CDR2 LQKENI.

J is TRBJ1-5 and V is TRBV5-8; 7 nucleotides agree with TRBD1. The ends lost 4 bases at V and 3 bases at J; junction bases unmatched: 7. Germline V CDR1 and CDR2: SGHTS, YDEGEE. The CDR3 spans 15 residues. Written as DNA, the CDR3 is TGTGCCAGCAGCAAGACAGGGACCCTCAATCAGCCCCAGCATTTT. This codes for CASSKTGTLNQPQHF.

The V gene is TRBV6-1, the J gene TRBJ1-6, with 7 bases matching TRBD1. The trim removed 10 bases at V and 11 bases at J, leaving 11 bases unmatched. This CDR3 contains 13 residues. Germline V CDR1 and CDR2: MNHNS, SASEGT. The CDR3 sequence is CATRDRLRAPLHF. In DNA form, the CDR3 reads TGTGCCACACGGGACAGATTAAGGGCACCCCTCCACTTT.

CDR3 residues: CSVTRGLDTEAFF. CDR3 bases: TGCAGCGTAACCAGGGGGCTGGACACTGAAGCTTTCTTT. The chain is built from TRBV29-1 and TRBJ1-1; 8 bases line up with TRBD1. Trimming cost V 6 bases and J 3 bases; bases outside gene matches: 6. Per germline, CDR1 SQVTM and CDR2 ANQGSEA. This CDR3 region has 13 residues.

This rearrangement joins TRBV23-1 to TRBJ2-3; D is undetermined. TRBV23-1 has ORF status, its function being uncertain. V was shortened by 6 bases and J by 0 bases, with 16 bases between the two germline ends. The CDR3 has 16 amino acids. CDR3 in amino acids: CASRLPMPESTDTQYF. CDR3 bases: TGCGCCAGCAGGTTACCCATGCCAGAAAGCACAGATACGCAGTATTTT.

The CDR3 coding sequence is TGTGCCAGTAACCCCCCCGGGACAGGGAAGTGGAATGGCTACACCTTC. This sequence encodes CASNPPGTGKWNGYTF. V is TRBV19 and J is TRBJ1-2; TRBD1 matches 9 bases. Germline V gene lookup returns CDR1 LNHDA and CDR2 SQIVND (reference sequence). This CDR3 has 16 residues. The V segment lost 7 bases and the J segment 6 bases; nucleotides outside the gene matches: 15.

The rearrangement uses TRBV11-1 and TRBJ1-2, with no clear D. This CDR3 has 14 amino acids. Germline loops: CDR1 SGHAT, CDR2 FQDESV (reference sequence). V was cut by 3 bases and J by 4 bases, with 12 bases left in between. The DNA of the CDR3 is TGTGCCAGCAGCTTTGGACCGTCACTCTATGGCTACACCTTC. Translated, it gives CASSFGPSLYGYTF.

The chain links TRBV29-1 to TRBJ1-2; 8 bases line up with TRBD1. The germline V gene has CDR1 SQVTM and CDR2 ANQGSEA. The CDR3 contains 14 residues. J gave up 7 bases and V 7 bases, and 14 bases lay outside the gene matches. Here the CDR3 reads CSATVGGQGAGYTF. Here the CDR3 DNA reads TGCAGCGCTACAGTTGGGGGGCAGGGGGCTGGCTACACCTTC.

V is TRBV19 and J is TRBJ1-5, with a tentative D call TRBD1 (5 bases). With 0 bases removed from V and 4 bases from J, the gap between germline ends came to 16 bases. The CDR3 covers 17 residues. Per the germline V gene, CDR1 is LNHDA and CDR2 is SQIVND (reference sequence). Written as DNA, the CDR3 is TGTGCCAGTAGTATAGAGGCGGGGAGGGGTAAAAATCAGCCCCAGCATTTT. Amino acids: CASSIEAGRGKNQPQHF.

The CDR3 coding sequence is TGTGCCAGCAGTTTCTCCAGAAATCAGCCCCAGCATTTT. This sequence encodes CASSFSRNQPQHF. The chain has TRBV27 and TRBJ1-5; D is undetermined. With 3 bases removed from V and 4 bases from J, the gap between germline ends came to 7 bases. Germline V gene sequence: CDR1 MNHEY, CDR2 SMNVEV (reference sequence). The CDR3 has 13 residues.

The chain uses TRBV5-6 and TRBJ2-1; D call uncertain. Germline V lookup: CDR1 SGHDT, CDR2 YYEEEE. This CDR3 is built from 12 residues. Trimming took 3 bases from V and 7 from J, leaving 8 bases between them. CDR3 DNA: TGTGCCAGCAGCTATCTAGGGAATGAGCAGTTCTTC. Translated: CASSYLGNEQFF. Based on the CDR3 plus reference TRBV5-6 and TRBJ2-1, the full variable domain is DAGVTQSPTHLIKTRGQQVTLRCSPKSGHDTVSWYQQALGQGPQFIFQYYEEEERQRGNFPDRFSGHQFPNYSSELNVNALLLGDSALYLCASSYLGNEQFFGPGTRLTVL.

V usage is TRBV7-9 and J usage is TRBJ1-1, with TRBD1 matching 12 bases. This CDR3 comprises 18 residues. The V gene end was trimmed by 6 bases and the J gene end by 4 bases; junction bases not matched to a gene: 15. Germline V gene data show CDR1 as SEHNR and CDR2 as FQNEAQ (reference sequence). The CDR3 loop reads CASSQIRDRGRGSTEAFF. CDR3 sequence (DNA): TGTGCCAGCAGTCAAATCCGGGACAGGGGGCGAGGAAGCACTGAAGCTTTCTTT.